This T cell receptor beta chain came from a study of T cell changes during pregnancy in multiple sclerosis. Germline CDR1 is MNHNS and CDR2 is SASEGT. The CDR3 length is 15 residues. Unmatched junction bases numbered 5, after V lost 6 bases and J lost 0 bases. Only in-frame clones appear in the TCRdb table, and some are missing; sequencing was by immunoSEQ multiplex PCR. This sample carries 60,000 or so clones, about 90% of them seen once, and the ten largest clones take approximately 0.49%. V gene TRBV6-1 combines with J gene TRBJ2-3; the match to TRBD2 covers 8 bases. The TCR comes from a female donor in good health, enrolled as a control in a pregnancy study. Sequencing used CD4+ T cells from peripheral blood mononuclear cells, obtained after pregnancy. CDR3: CASRLTSGSTDTQYF. CDR3 DNA sequence: TGTGCCAGCAGGCTCACTAGCGGAAGCACAGATACGCAGTATTTT.